This entry features one T cell receptor beta chain sequence. Its target is unknown. The sample belongs to a study of blood T cells in healthy people across ages. A minimum of 5 micrograms of total RNA was extracted per sample. Trimming at V came to 0 bases and at J to 4 bases, leaving 5 bases not matched to a gene. Germline loops: CDR1 DFQATT, CDR2 SNEGSKA (reference sequence). The CDR3 length is 14 residues. A second about 7 to 11 cycle PCR used barcoded and J-beta primers. TCRdb analysed the 5' RACE reads with MiXCR anew, one entry per CDR3 protein. The data show about 510,000 distinct CDR3 sequences, around 27% seen once. Points from the study as a whole: Getting older went along with TCR beta diversity per million T cells dropping roughly linearly. The study could not conclusively compare naive and antigen-experienced cells, given its unsorted PBMCs.

This same sample was also part of a study on T cells of mothers and their children. From that paper: A few healthy Caucasian mothers and their six children were the donors.

Sequencing input: blood. The sequence came from a boy aged 2-15 years in good health. The rearrangement uses TRBV20-1 and TRBJ2-5; TRBD1 matches 7 bases. The DNA for the CDR3 is TGCAGTGCTAGAGATGGGGCAGGGGGAGAGACCCAGTACTTC. The encoded protein is CSARDGAGGETQYF.